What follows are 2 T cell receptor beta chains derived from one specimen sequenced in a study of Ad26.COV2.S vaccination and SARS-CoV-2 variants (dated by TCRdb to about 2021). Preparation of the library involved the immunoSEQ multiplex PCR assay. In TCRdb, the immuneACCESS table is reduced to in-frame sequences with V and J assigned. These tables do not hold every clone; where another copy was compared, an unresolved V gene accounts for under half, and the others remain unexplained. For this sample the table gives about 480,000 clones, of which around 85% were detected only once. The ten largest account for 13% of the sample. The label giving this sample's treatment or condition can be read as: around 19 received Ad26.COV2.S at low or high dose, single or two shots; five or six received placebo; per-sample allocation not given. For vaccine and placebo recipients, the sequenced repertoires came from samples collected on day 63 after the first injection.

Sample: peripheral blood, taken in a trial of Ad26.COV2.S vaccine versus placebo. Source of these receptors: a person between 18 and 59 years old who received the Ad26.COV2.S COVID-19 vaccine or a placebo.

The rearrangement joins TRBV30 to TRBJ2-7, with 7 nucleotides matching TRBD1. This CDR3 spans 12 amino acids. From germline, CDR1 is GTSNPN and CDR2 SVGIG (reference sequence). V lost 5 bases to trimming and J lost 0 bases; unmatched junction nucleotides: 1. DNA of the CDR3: TGTGCCTGGGGGGACAGCTCCTACGAGCAGTACTTC. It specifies CAWGDSSYEQYF. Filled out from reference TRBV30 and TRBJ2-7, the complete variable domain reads SQTIHQWPATLVQPVGSPLSLECTVEGTSNPNLYWYRQAAGRGLQLLFYSVGIGQISSEVPQNLSASRPQDRQFILSSKKLLLSDSGFYLCAWGDSSYEQYFGPGTRLTVT.

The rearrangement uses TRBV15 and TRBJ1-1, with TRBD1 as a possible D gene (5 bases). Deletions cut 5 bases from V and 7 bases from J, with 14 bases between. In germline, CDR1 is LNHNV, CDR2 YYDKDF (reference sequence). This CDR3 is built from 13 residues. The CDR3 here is CATSRLGPYEAFF. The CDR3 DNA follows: TGTGCCACCAGCCGATTGGGGCCGTATGAAGCTTTCTTT.